This entry lists 19 T cell receptor beta chains sequenced from one sample in a study of blood T cell repertoires in COVID-19. Profiled with immunoSEQ multiplex PCR; TCRdb holds only in-frame clones, not every one. Of about 87,000 clones listed, around three quarters are singletons. Material: peripheral blood. Receptors originate from a woman between 45 and 60 years old with acute or convalescent COVID-19.

With regard to this clone: The germline gene is not matched at one end of the junction; a read error may be the cause. V gene TRBV5-6 combines with J gene TRBJ1-2; 7 nucleotides align to TRBD1. CDR1 SGHDT and CDR2 YYEEEE come from the germline V gene. This CDR3 has 12 amino acids. The CDR3 nucleotides are TGTGCCAGCAGCCAAAACAGGGGTTCAATGGTCTTC. Encoded protein: CASSQNRGSMVF.

V gene TRBV11-2 combines with J gene TRBJ2-3, with 8 bases aligning to TRBD2. The CDR3 spans 15 residues. Germline V gene data show CDR1 as SGHAT and CDR2 as FQNNGV. V trimming: 5 bases; J trimming: 0 bases; junction bases outside the gene matches: 4. CDR3 residues: CASSLAGGSTDTQYF. The CDR3 bases are TGTGCCAGCAGCCTGGCGGGGGGTAGCACAGATACGCAGTATTTT.

The chain is built from TRBV7-2 and TRBJ2-1, with TRBD1 as a possible D gene (6 bases). The V and J ends lost 1 base and 7 bases respectively, with 11 bases between them. Germline loops: CDR1 SGHTA, CDR2 FQGNSA. The CDR3 is 14 residues long. The CDR3 loop reads CASSLVGARNEQFF. CDR3 sequence (DNA): TGTGCCAGCAGCTTAGTGGGGGCCCGTAATGAGCAGTTCTTC. Complete variable domain (other parts from reference TRBV7-2 and TRBJ2-1): GAGVSQSPSNKVTEKGKDVELRCDPISGHTALYWYRQSLGQGLEFLIYFQGNSAPDKSGLPSDRFSAERTGGSVSTLTIQRTQQEDSAVYLCASSLVGARNEQFFGPGTRLTVL.

This clone has just one count. The CDR3 loop is CASSQDPGTGGNTIYF. The CDR3, as DNA: TGTGCCAGCAGCCAAGACCCCGGGACAGGGGGAAACACCATATATTTT. The genes are TRBV3-1 (or the pseudogene TRBV3-2) and TRBJ1-3; TRBD1 matches at 9 bases. CDR1 LGHDT and CDR2 YNNKEL come from the germline V gene (reference sequence). After removal of 0 bases from V and 4 bases from J, the junction contained 4 bases not matched to a gene. The CDR3 covers 16 residues.

The rearrangement joins TRBV24-1 to TRBJ2-1; TRBD2 matches 12 bases. J gave up 12 bases and V 3 bases, and 5 bases lay outside the gene matches. The CDR3 is 14 amino acids. CDR1 and CDR2 (germline): KGHDR, SFDVKD. The CDR3 DNA follows: TGTGCCACCAGTGATAGACTAGCGGGGGATTGGCAGTTCTTC. Protein sequence: CATSDRLAGDWQFF.

This chain links TRBV25-1 with TRBJ2-1, with TRBD2 matching 7 bases. CDR3 length: 15 residues. The V segment lost 3 bases and the J segment 3 bases; nucleotides outside the gene matches: 5. Germline lookup yields CDR1 MGHDK and CDR2 SYGVNS. CDR3 amino acids: CASSDAGVIYNEQFF. For the CDR3, the DNA is TGTGCCAGCAGTGATGCGGGGGTAATCTACAATGAGCAGTTCTTC.

V is TRBV19 and J is TRBJ2-6, with TRBD1 as a possible D gene (7 bases). The length of the CDR3 is 16 residues. CDR1 and CDR2 from the germline V gene are LNHDA and SQIVND (reference sequence). V was clipped by 7 bases and J by 4 bases, with 17 bases between them. The CDR3 spells CASNPQGGAGANVLTF. As DNA, the CDR3 is TGTGCCAGTAACCCTCAGGGGGGAGCCGGGGCCAACGTCCTGACTTTC.

The rearrangement uses TRBV5-1 and TRBJ1-1, with D unclear. V was trimmed by 3 bases and J by 1 base, leaving 13 bases between them. The CDR3 has 15 residues. CDR1 and CDR2 from the germline V gene are SGHRS and YFSETQ. CDR3 nucleotides: TGCGCCAGCAGCTGGGCGGGTGCCGGGAACACTGAAGCTTTCTTT. The encoded protein is CASSWAGAGNTEAFF.

The sample holds a few counts of this clone. The chain carries TRBV4-1 and TRBJ2-7, with a tentative D call TRBD2 (6 bases). Germline V CDR1 and CDR2: MGHRA, YSYEKL. The CDR3 sequence is 15 residues long. Trimming removed 2 bases at V and 0 bases at J, with 11 bases between. The chain's CDR3 is CASSQLADSSYEQYF. CDR3 sequence (DNA): TGCGCCAGCAGCCAATTAGCGGATAGCTCCTACGAGCAGTACTTC.

This sequence joins TRBV6-2 or TRBV6-3 and TRBJ1-2; 7 bases are a match to TRBD1. The CDR3 has 13 amino acids. Germline CDR1 MNHEY, CDR2 SVGEGT. The V segment lost 6 bases and the J segment 2 bases; nucleotides outside the gene matches: 3. CDR3 in DNA: TGTGCCAGCAGCTCGGACAGGAACTATGGCTACACCTTC. It is translated as CASSSDRNYGYTF.

This clone has just a few counts. The chain has TRBV12-3 or TRBV12-4 and TRBJ1-2; a weak D match, TRBD1 (5 bases). This CDR3 comprises 13 residues. Trimming cost V 3 bases and J 4 bases, with 9 bases left between them. The CDR3 DNA is TGTGCCAGCAGTTTGGTTAGGGGCTATGGCTACACCTTC. It yields the protein CASSLVRGYGYTF.

In its sample, this clone was seen a few times. This same CDR3 is encoded by further DNA sequences in the sample. The V call is TRBV19, the J call TRBJ2-2, with a tentative D call TRBD1 (7 bases). Germline CDR1 reads LNHDA; CDR2 reads SQIVND (reference sequence). This CDR3 spans 15 amino acids. V was clipped by 5 bases and J by 1 base, with 11 bases between them. The CDR3 spells CASSGRTGNTGELFF. Written as DNA, the CDR3 is TGTGCCAGTAGTGGGAGGACAGGGAACACCGGGGAGCTGTTTTTT. Combining the CDR3 with reference TRBV19 and TRBJ2-2 gives the whole variable domain DGGITQSPKYLFRKEGQNVTLSCEQNLNHDAMYWYRQDPGQGLRLIYYSQIVNDFQKGDIAEGYSVSREKKESFPLTVTSAQKNPTAFYLCASSGRTGNTGELFFGEGSRLTVL.

The rearrangement links TRBV7-2 to TRBJ1-1; D not resolved. V was trimmed by 6 bases and J by 4 bases, leaving 15 bases between them. Per the germline V gene, CDR1 is SGHTA and CDR2 is FQGNSA. The CDR3 covers 14 residues. CDR3 protein: CASSVNFRGTEAFF. The CDR3 DNA follows: TGTGCCAGCAGTGTGAATTTTCGGGGCACTGAAGCTTTCTTT.

J is TRBJ1-3 and V is TRBV7-2, with 7 bases that match TRBD1. The J segment lost 1 base and the V segment lost 0 bases, leaving 0 bases of the junction unmatched. CDR3 size: 15 residues. The germline CDR1 and CDR2 sequences are SGHTA and FQGNSA. CDR3 residues: CASSLATGSGNTIYF. DNA for the CDR3: TGTGCCAGCAGCTTAGCGACAGGGTCTGGAAACACCATATATTTT.

This clone occurred a few times. V usage is TRBV6-5 and J usage is TRBJ2-3; 9 bases are shared with TRBD2. The CDR3 spans 14 residues. In germline, CDR1 is MNHEY, CDR2 SVGAGI. The J segment lost 5 bases and the V segment lost 5 bases, leaving 5 bases of the junction unmatched. DNA of the CDR3: TGTGCCAGCAGTCGCGGGGGGGCGGTAGATACGCAGTATTTT. Protein sequence: CASSRGGAVDTQYF.

The V gene is TRBV10-2, the J gene TRBJ2-7; 10 nucleotides align to TRBD2. Germline-derived CDR1 and CDR2 are WSHSY and SAAADI. Trimming cost V 7 bases and J 7 bases; bases outside gene matches: 7. This CDR3 comprises 13 residues. CDR3 sequence (DNA): TGCGCCAGCAAGCGGGGGGGCGATTATGAGCAGTACTTC. Residues: CASKRGGDYEQYF.

The chain carries TRBV6-5 and TRBJ1-1; TRBD1 is a possible D gene (6 bases). Germline V gives CDR1 MNHEY, CDR2 SVGAGI. The CDR3 length is 13 residues. V was trimmed by 8 bases and J by 4 bases, leaving 14 bases between them. The CDR3 is CASFRGVSTEAFF. The CDR3 DNA reads TGTGCCAGCTTCAGGGGTGTAAGCACTGAAGCTTTCTTT.

The chain joins TRBV29-1 to TRBJ1-1; TRBD1 is a possible D gene (6 bases). Germline V gene sequence: CDR1 SQVTM, CDR2 ANQGSEA. This CDR3 has 13 residues. V lost 6 bases to trimming and J lost 2 bases, with 13 bases between them. CDR3 region: CSVKGQGNTEAFF. The CDR3 region has the DNA TGCAGCGTCAAGGGACAAGGAAACACTGAAGCTTTCTTT.

A few counts support this clone. V usage is TRBV10-3 and J usage is TRBJ2-7; a possible D gene is TRBD1 (5 bases). The CDR3 has 15 residues. V was clipped by 3 bases and J by 4 bases, with 16 bases between them. Germline V gives CDR1 ENHRY, CDR2 SYGVKD. CDR3 nucleotides: TGTGCCATCAGTGATCCGAACGCAGGGAAGTACGAGCAGTACTTC. It codes for CAISDPNAGKYEQYF.